This paragraph reports one TCR beta chain. With a far larger clone one base away, a read error is the likely cause. Sequencing libraries for TCR beta were prepared with iRepertoire HTBI primers and Arm-PCR of CDR3 regions. TCRdb re-called the multiplex PCR reads with MiXCR, one entry per CDR3 protein. This repertoire shows about 450,000 distinct CDR3 sequences, about 16% found once; its top ten account for about 10%. This record comes from a study of regulatory T cells in long-lasting Graves disease. Germline V gives CDR1 ENHRY, CDR2 SYGVKD. The CDR3 has 18 amino acids. V lost 5 bases and J lost 4; bases outside the gene matches: 15. Time point in this sample: newly diagnosed GD, antithyroid drugs for less than 3 months. Generation of the TCR library employed RNA extracted from PBMCs. Separately, the same data were catalogued under a study of T cells in Graves' hyperthyroidism and ophthalmopathy. That study adds: Reasons for excluding patients were uncontrolled infection, other autoimmune disease, pregnancy or lactation. Most thyroid-expanded clonotypes above 0.001 were also found in blood. Ophthalmopathy was identified by the model a median about 6.4 months ahead of onset.

The receptor's source is a woman aged 25 to 39 with Graves disease. The chain is built from TRBV10-3 and TRBJ2-7; 12 nucleotides agree with TRBD2. The material was peripheral blood mononuclear cells (PBMCs), obtained at new diagnosis, from a patient treated with antithyroid drugs. CDR3 in amino acids: CAISSGRAPTSGSYEQYF. As DNA, the CDR3 is TGTGCCATCAGTTCCGGGCGGGCCCCGACTAGCGGGAGTTACGAGCAGTACTTC.